This T cell receptor (beta chain) originates from a study of metastatic and nonmetastatic thyroid tumors. The overall study: Repertoires were compared across blood and tumor or nodule tissue from malignant and benign thyroid patients.

Using MiXCR, TCRdb reanalyzed the PCR reads. The sample shows over 10,000 clones, approximately 26% of them seen only once. This clone was recorded at least ten times. Trimming stripped 4 bases from V and 4 bases from J, with 11 bases between. Germline values: CDR1 ENHRY, CDR2 SYGVKD. The CDR3 sequence is 15 residues long. Before thyroid surgery, none of the patients had received any treatment. The TCR originated in a male donor with papillary thyroid cancer or a benign thyroid nodule (not recorded which). Some clones in this sample may be carry-over from other donors' samples. The genes are TRBV10-3 and TRBJ2-6; D gene uncertain. Material for sequencing was blood. CDR3 residues: CAISGKGNGANVLTF. The CDR3 DNA is TGTGCCATCAGTGGAAAGGGAAACGGGGCCAACGTCCTGACTTTC.